This TCR beta chain was recovered during a study of shared clonotypes between healthy human individuals. The study's findings and limits: Unshared clonotypes carried lower generation probabilities than those common to all four donors. Donors were few, which limited the genetic and exposure-history diversity represented. Larger richness was generally estimated for naive than memory subsets.

Profiling relied on immunoSEQ multiplex PCR, and the TCRdb table lists in-frame clones only, not all of them. This table holds some 2,500,000 clones, approximately 90% found once. Into CD45RA+ naive and CD45RA-negative memory subsets, the CD4+ cells were split. V was pared by 7 bases and J by 1 base, with 8 bases of the junction left unmatched. CDR1 is MDHEN, CDR2 SYDVKM, per germline. The CDR3 contains 16 residues. To note about this clone: What it recognizes is unknown.

The source is a man in his late teens or twenties in good health. Some clones in this sample may be carry-over from other donors' samples. What was sequenced was naive CD4+ T cells from PBMCs. Noted subset: CD45RA+ positively selected. The chain has TRBV28 and TRBJ2-1; TRBD1 aligns across 9 bases. The CDR3 spells CASNPVGTGSYNEQFF. The CDR3 bases are TGTGCCAGCAACCCTGTGGGGACAGGGTCCTACAATGAGCAGTTCTTC.